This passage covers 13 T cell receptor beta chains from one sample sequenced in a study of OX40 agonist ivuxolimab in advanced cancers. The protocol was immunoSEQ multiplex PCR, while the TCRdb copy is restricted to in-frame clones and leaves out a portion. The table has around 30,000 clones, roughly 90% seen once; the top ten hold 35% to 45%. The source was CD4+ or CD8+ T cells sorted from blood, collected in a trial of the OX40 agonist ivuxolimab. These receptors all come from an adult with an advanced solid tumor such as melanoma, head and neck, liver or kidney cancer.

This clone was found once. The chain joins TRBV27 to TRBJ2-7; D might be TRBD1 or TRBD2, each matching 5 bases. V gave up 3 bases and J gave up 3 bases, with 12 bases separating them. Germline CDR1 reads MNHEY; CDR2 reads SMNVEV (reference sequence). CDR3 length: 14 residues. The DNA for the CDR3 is TGTGCCAGCAGTTTTTCGGGGCAGGGCTACGAGCAGTACTTC. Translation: CASSFSGQGYEQYF.

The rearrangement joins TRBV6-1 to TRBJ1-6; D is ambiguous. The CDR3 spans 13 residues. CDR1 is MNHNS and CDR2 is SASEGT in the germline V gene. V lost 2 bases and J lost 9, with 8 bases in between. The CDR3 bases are TGTGCCAGCAGTGAATTAGGGTTTTCACCCCTCCACTTT. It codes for CASSELGFSPLHF.

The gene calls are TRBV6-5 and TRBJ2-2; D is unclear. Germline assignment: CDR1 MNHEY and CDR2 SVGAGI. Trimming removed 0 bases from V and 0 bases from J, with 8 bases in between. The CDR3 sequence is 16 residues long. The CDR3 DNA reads TGTGCCAGCAGTTACTCCCAGGCATCGAACACCGGGGAGCTGTTTTTT. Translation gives CASSYSQASNTGELFF.

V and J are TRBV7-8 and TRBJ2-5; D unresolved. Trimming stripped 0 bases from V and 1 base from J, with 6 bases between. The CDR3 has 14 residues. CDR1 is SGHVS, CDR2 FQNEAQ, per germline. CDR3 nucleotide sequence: TGTGCCAGCAGCTTAGCTAGAACCCAAGAGACCCAGTACTTC. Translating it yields CASSLARTQETQYF.

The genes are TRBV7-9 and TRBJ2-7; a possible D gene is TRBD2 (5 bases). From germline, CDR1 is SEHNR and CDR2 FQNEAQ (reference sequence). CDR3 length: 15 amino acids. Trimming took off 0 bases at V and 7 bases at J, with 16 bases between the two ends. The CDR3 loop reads CASSLASGFLVEQYF. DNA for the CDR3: TGTGCCAGCAGCTTAGCGTCGGGGTTCCTAGTTGAGCAGTACTTC.

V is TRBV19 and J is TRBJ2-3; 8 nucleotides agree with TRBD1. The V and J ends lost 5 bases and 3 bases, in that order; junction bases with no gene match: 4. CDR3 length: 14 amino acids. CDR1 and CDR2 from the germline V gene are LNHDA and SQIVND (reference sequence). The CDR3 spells CASSADRVTDTQYF. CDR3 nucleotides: TGTGCCAGTAGTGCGGACAGGGTAACAGATACGCAGTATTTT. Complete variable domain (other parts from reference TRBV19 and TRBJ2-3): DGGITQSPKYLFRKEGQNVTLSCEQNLNHDAMYWYRQDPGQGLRLIYYSQIVNDFQKGDIAEGYSVSREKKESFPLTVTSAQKNPTAFYLCASSADRVTDTQYFGPGTRLTVL.

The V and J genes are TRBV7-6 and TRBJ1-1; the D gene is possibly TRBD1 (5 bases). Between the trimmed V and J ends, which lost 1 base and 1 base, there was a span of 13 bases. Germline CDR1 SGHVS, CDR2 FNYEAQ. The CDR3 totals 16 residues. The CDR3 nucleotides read TGTGCCAGCAGCTTAGTTGGGGGACCAGGGAACACTGAAGCTTTCTTT. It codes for CASSLVGGPGNTEAFF.

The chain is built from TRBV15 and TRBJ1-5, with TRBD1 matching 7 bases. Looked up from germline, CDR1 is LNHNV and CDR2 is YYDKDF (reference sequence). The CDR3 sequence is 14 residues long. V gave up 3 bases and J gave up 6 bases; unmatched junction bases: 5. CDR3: CATSRVQGFQPQHF. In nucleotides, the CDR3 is TGTGCCACCAGCAGGGTACAGGGGTTTCAGCCCCAGCATTTT. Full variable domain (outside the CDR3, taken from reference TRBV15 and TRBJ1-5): DAMVIQNPRYQVTQFGKPVTLSCSQTLNHNVMYWYQQKSSQAPKLLFHYYDKDFNNEADTPDNFQSRRPNTSFCFLDIRSPGLGDTAMYLCATSRVQGFQPQHFGDGTRLSIL.

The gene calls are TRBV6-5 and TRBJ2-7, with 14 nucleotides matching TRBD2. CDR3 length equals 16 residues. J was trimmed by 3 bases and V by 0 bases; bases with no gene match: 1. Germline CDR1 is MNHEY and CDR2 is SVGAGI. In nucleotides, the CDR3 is TGTGCCAGCAGTTACTCTGGACTAGCGGGGGGCTACGAGCAGTACTTC. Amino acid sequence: CASSYSGLAGGYEQYF.

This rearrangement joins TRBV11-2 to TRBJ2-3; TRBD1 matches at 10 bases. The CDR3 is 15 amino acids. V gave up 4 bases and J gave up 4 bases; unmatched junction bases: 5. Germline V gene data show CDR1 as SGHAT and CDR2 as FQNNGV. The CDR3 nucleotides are TGTGCCAGCAGCTACGGGACAGGGGTTGCAGATACGCAGTATTTT. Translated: CASSYGTGVADTQYF.

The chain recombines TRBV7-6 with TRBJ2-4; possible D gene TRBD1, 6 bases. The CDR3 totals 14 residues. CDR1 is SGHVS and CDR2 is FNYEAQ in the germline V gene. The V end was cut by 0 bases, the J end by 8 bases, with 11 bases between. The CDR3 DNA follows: TGTGCCAGCAGCTTAGCGGGGGCTCCAGACATTCAGTACTTC. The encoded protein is CASSLAGAPDIQYF. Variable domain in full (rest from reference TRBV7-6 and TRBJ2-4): GAGVSQSPRYKVTKRGQDVALRCDPISGHVSLYWYRQALGQGPEFLTYFNYEAQQDKSGLPNDRFSAERPEGSISTLTIQRTEQRDSAMYRCASSLAGAPDIQYFGAGTRLSVL.

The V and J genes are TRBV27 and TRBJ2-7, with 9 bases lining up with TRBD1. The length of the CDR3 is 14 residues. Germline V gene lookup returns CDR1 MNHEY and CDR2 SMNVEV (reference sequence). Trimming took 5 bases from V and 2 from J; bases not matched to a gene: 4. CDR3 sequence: CASSPDRGAYEQYF. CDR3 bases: TGTGCCAGCAGTCCGGACAGGGGCGCCTACGAGCAGTACTTC.

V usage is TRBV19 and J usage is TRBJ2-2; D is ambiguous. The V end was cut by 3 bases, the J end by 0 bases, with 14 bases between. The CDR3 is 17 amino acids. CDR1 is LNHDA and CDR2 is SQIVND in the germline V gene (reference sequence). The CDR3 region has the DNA TGTGCCAGTAGTATCTTCGTTGGCGGAGCGAACACCGGGGAGCTGTTTTTT. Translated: CASSIFVGGANTGELFF. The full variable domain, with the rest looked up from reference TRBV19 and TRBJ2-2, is DGGITQSPKYLFRKEGQNVTLSCEQNLNHDAMYWYRQDPGQGLRLIYYSQIVNDFQKGDIAEGYSVSREKKESFPLTVTSAQKNPTAFYLCASSIFVGGANTGELFFGEGSRLTVL.